Included here is one T cell receptor beta chain sequence, with context. Method: immunoSEQ multiplex PCR; TCRdb's copy keeps in-frame clones and lacks some. The sample consists of over 120,000 clones, around 86% of them appearing once. With V trimmed by 5 bases and J by 2 bases, 14 bases remained unmatched. Germline V gene lookup returns CDR1 MNHEY and CDR2 SVGEGT. This CDR3 has 20 residues. These data are taken from a study of blood T cell repertoires in COVID-19. The receptor was derived from a man aged 50-60 years who had recovered from COVID-19. Sequenced input: peripheral blood. This chain links TRBV6-2 or TRBV6-3 with TRBJ2-3; 15 nucleotides align to TRBD2. In nucleotides, the CDR3 is TGTGCCAGCAGTCTAGACTGGGGACTAGCGGGGGGCCGACTCACAGATACGCAGTATTTT. Its protein product is CASSLDWGLAGGRLTDTQYF.